This entry lists 18 T cell receptor beta chains sequenced from one sample in a study of cytomegalovirus exposure and HLA in healthy donors. In the PCR, 60 Vbeta and 13 Jbeta primers were used. Generated by immunoSEQ multiplex PCR, the TCRdb table keeps only in-frame clones and is missing some. The table has 220,000 or so clones, about 81% seen once. Material: PBMCs. Source of these receptors: a woman aged 35 to 49 in good health and CMV-seronegative.

The chain employs TRBV30 and TRBJ2-1; D is unresolved. Trimming removed 1 base from V and 7 bases from J, with 8 bases in between. The CDR3 covers 12 residues. Germline assignment: CDR1 GTSNPN and CDR2 SVGIG (reference sequence). The CDR3 region is CAWSAYQNEQFF. The DNA of the CDR3 is TGTGCCTGGAGTGCGTATCAGAATGAGCAGTTCTTC.

The rearrangement uses TRBV2 and TRBJ2-7; no firm D call. Germline CDR1 reads SNHLY; CDR2 reads FYNNEI. CDR3 length: 13 residues. Trimming took off 4 bases at V and 0 bases at J, with 7 bases between the two ends. CDR3 region: CASSVAGSYEQYF. DNA of the CDR3: TGTGCCAGCAGTGTGGCAGGCTCCTACGAGCAGTACTTC.

V is TRBV29-1 and J is TRBJ1-2; D is undetermined. With 3 bases removed from V and 3 bases from J, the gap between germline ends came to 8 bases. Germline CDR1 reads SQVTM; CDR2 reads ANQGSEA. This CDR3 contains 12 residues. CDR3 sequence (DNA): TGCAGCGTTGACGAGCGGGACTATGGCTACACCTTC. This gives the protein CSVDERDYGYTF.

The J gene is TRBJ2-5, the V gene TRBV7-9; possibly TRBD1 for D (7 bases). Germline CDR1 is SEHNR and CDR2 is FQNEAQ (reference sequence). The CDR3 extends over 15 amino acids. Trimming left V 5 bases short and J 4 bases short, with 17 bases between. This chain's CDR3 is CASSPQAGGGETQYF. The CDR3 region has the DNA TGTGCCAGCAGCCCTCAGGCAGGGGGAGGAGAGACCCAGTACTTC.

CDR3 sequence (DNA): TGTGCCTATAGGACAGGGGGCAGGGCCACTGAAGCTTTCTTT. Translated, it gives CAYRTGGRATEAFF. The chain recombines TRBV30 with TRBJ1-1, with TRBD1 matching over 11 bases. V was pared by 7 bases and J by 4 bases, with 8 bases of the junction left unmatched. The CDR3 is made up of 14 amino acids. Germline assignment: CDR1 GTSNPN and CDR2 SVGIG (reference sequence).

This chain links TRBV5-4 with TRBJ1-1; D unclear. V shed 0 bases and J shed 1 base, with 7 bases lying between them. The CDR3 extends over 14 amino acids. Germline V CDR1 and CDR2: SGHNT, YYREEE (reference sequence). The CDR3: CASSLGLGNTEAFF. The CDR3 DNA is TGTGCCAGCAGCTTGGGGCTTGGGAACACTGAAGCTTTCTTT.

In its sample, this clone was seen once. The chain is built from TRBV11-2 and TRBJ2-1, with D maybe TRBD2 (5 bases). Trimming removed 1 base from V and 8 bases from J, with 6 bases in between. The germline CDR1 and CDR2 sequences are SGHAT and FQNNGV. CDR3 length: 12 residues. CDR3 DNA: TGTGCCAGCAGCTTAGGGAGGCATGAGCAGTTCTTC. It specifies CASSLGRHEQFF.

The V and J genes are TRBV10-3 and TRBJ2-7, with 8 positions matching TRBD1. Germline values: CDR1 ENHRY, CDR2 SYGVKD. The CDR3 totals 13 residues. After removal of 10 bases from V and 2 bases from J, the junction contained 7 bases not matched to a gene. DNA for the CDR3: TGTGCCAATAGACAGGGGCGCACCTACGAGCAGTACTTC. Translated: CANRQGRTYEQYF.

The genes are TRBV7-8 and TRBJ1-2; a possible D gene is TRBD1 (5 bases). CDR1 is SGHVS and CDR2 is FQNEAQ in the germline V gene. The CDR3 is 17 amino acids. Between the trimmed V and J ends, which lost 1 base and 8 bases, there was a span of 23 bases. As DNA, the CDR3 is TGTGCCAGCAGCTTAGAGGCGTATCGTAGGGGAGCGGGCGGCTACACCTTC. Amino acid sequence: CASSLEAYRRGAGGYTF. Complete variable domain (other parts from reference TRBV7-8 and TRBJ1-2): GAGVSQSPRYKVAKRGQDVALRCDPISGHVSLFWYQQALGQGPEFLTYFQNEAQLDKSGLPSDRFFAERPEGSVSTLKIQRTQQEDSAVYLCASSLEAYRRGAGGYTFGSGTRLTVV.

V gene TRBV30 combines with J gene TRBJ1-2; 10 nucleotides match TRBD1. The CDR3 loop spans 14 amino acids. V trimming: 0 bases; J trimming: 4 bases; junction bases outside the gene matches: 2. CDR1 GTSNPN and CDR2 SVGIG come from the germline V gene (reference sequence). Here the CDR3 reads CAWSVGQGGYGYTF. The CDR3 region has the DNA TGTGCCTGGAGTGTAGGACAGGGGGGCTATGGCTACACCTTC.

The chain joins TRBV28 to TRBJ2-3, with 11 nucleotides matching TRBD2. The germline V gene encodes CDR1 MDHEN and CDR2 SYDVKM. V lost 7 bases to trimming and J lost 4 bases; unmatched junction nucleotides: 10. The CDR3 length is 16 residues. For the CDR3, the DNA is TGTGCCAGCATCCCGGCCCTAGCGGGAGGAGCAGATACGCAGTATTTT. Translating it yields CASIPALAGGADTQYF.

The genes are TRBV6-1 and TRBJ2-5; D possibly corresponds to TRBD2 (6 bases). The CDR3 is made up of 15 amino acids. V dropped 4 bases and J dropped 5 bases, with 17 bases sitting between them. Germline V CDR1 and CDR2: MNHNS, SASEGT. The CDR3: CASSVGTLGLETQYF. The CDR3 DNA reads as TGTGCCAGCAGTGTCGGGACTCTGGGGTTGGAGACCCAGTACTTC.

As regards this clone: The junction shows a germline mismatch at one end, possibly a read error. The chain couples TRBV7-9 to TRBJ1-5; TRBD1 matches at 10 bases. The CDR3 is made up of 19 amino acids. Germline V CDR1 and CDR2: SEHNR, FQNEAQ (reference sequence). DNA for the CDR3: TGTTCCAGCAGCCTAGGGCCTGGGACAGGGGTAAGTAAGGATCAGCCCCAGCATTTT. It specifies CSSSLGPGTGVSKDQPQHF.

V gene TRBV2 combines with J gene TRBJ2-2; 7 nucleotides line up with TRBD1. The CDR3 sequence is 16 residues long. CDR1 is SNHLY and CDR2 is FYNNEI in the germline V gene. The V gene end was trimmed by 6 bases and the J gene end by 2 bases; junction bases not matched to a gene: 9. DNA of the CDR3: TGTGCCAGCAGGACGGACAGGAGGCTCAACACCGGGGAGCTGTTTTTT. Its translation is CASRTDRRLNTGELFF.

Here the CDR3 DNA reads TGTGCCAGCAGCCCAACGGGGGCCGGGGAGCTGTTTTTT. This gives the protein CASSPTGAGELFF. V is TRBV7-9 and J is TRBJ2-2; a possible D gene is TRBD2 (6 bases). The CDR3 runs to 13 residues. The germline CDR1 and CDR2 sequences are SEHNR and FQNEAQ (reference sequence). V was clipped by 5 bases and J by 6 bases, with 10 bases between them.

The chain couples TRBV18 to TRBJ2-3; 10 nucleotides match TRBD2. Germline V CDR1 and CDR2: KGHSH, LQKENI. The length of the CDR3 is 16 residues. The junction had 5 bases not matched to a gene; V was cut back by 1 base and J by 4 bases. This CDR3 is CASSPRAGGLSDTQYF. CDR3 bases: TGTGCCAGCTCACCACGAGCGGGAGGGCTGTCAGATACGCAGTATTTT.

The chain carries TRBV5-1 and TRBJ1-5, with D perhaps TRBD1 (5 bases). CDR3 length: 19 residues. Germline values: CDR1 SGHRS, CDR2 YFSETQ. Trimming cost V 4 bases and J 6 bases, with 29 bases left between them. The CDR3 DNA reads as TGCGCCAGCAGCGCGAACCCCGGGACCAGAGACTGGGGGGGTCAGCCCCAGCATTTT. Its protein product is CASSANPGTRDWGGQPQHF.

This chain links TRBV7-9 with TRBJ2-7; a possible D gene is TRBD2 (6 bases). Germline CDR1 and CDR2: SEHNR and FQNEAQ (reference sequence). The V end lost 5 bases, the J end lost 4 bases, and 12 bases lay between the germline ends. The CDR3 totals 13 residues. CDR3 in DNA: TGTGCCAGCAGCCCGACTAGTATATACGAGCAGTACTTC. Its protein is CASSPTSIYEQYF.